What follows are 32 T cell receptor beta chains derived from one specimen sequenced in a study of blood T cell repertoires in COVID-19. Clones were read by immunoSEQ multiplex PCR, and TCRdb kept only the in-frame ones, dropping some. The sample has 250,000 to 300,000 clones; 70% to 90% are singletons. The sample consisted of peripheral blood. Receptor source: a woman under 40 who had recovered from COVID-19.

As to this clone: Within the sample, other DNA sequences also encode this same CDR3. The chain is built from TRBV12-3 or TRBV12-4 and TRBJ1-1; tentative D call: TRBD1 (5 bases). Deletions cut 3 bases from V and 8 bases from J, with 7 bases between. The CDR3 is made up of 11 amino acids. The DNA for the CDR3 is TGTGCCAGCAGTTTTAGGGGCGAAGCTTTCTTT. Translating it yields CASSFRGEAFF.

V usage is TRBV19 and J usage is TRBJ2-1, with 10 bases matching TRBD1. V gave up 5 bases and J gave up 3 bases; unmatched junction bases: 4. The CDR3 is made up of 15 amino acids. Looked up from germline, CDR1 is LNHDA and CDR2 is SQIVND (reference sequence). This chain's CDR3 is CASSRQGARYNEQFF. The DNA of the CDR3 is TGTGCCAGTAGTCGACAGGGGGCACGCTACAATGAGCAGTTCTTC. Based on the CDR3 plus reference TRBV19 and TRBJ2-1, the full variable domain is DGGITQSPKYLFRKEGQNVTLSCEQNLNHDAMYWYRQDPGQGLRLIYYSQIVNDFQKGDIAEGYSVSREKKESFPLTVTSAQKNPTAFYLCASSRQGARYNEQFFGPGTRLTVL.

The chain couples TRBV3-1 (or the pseudogene TRBV3-2) to TRBJ2-3; TRBD2 might be the D (7 bases). Trimming pared 3 bases from V and 7 bases from J, leaving 14 bases between. Germline CDR1 and CDR2: LGHDT and YNNKEL (reference sequence). The CDR3 is 14 amino acids. The CDR3: CASSHGLGTYTQYF. The CDR3 nucleotides read TGTGCCAGCAGCCACGGACTAGGGACATATACGCAGTATTTT.

V is TRBV3-1 (or the pseudogene TRBV3-2) and J is TRBJ1-5; D is unresolved. The CDR3 is made up of 15 amino acids. The V and J ends lost 4 bases and 7 bases respectively, with 17 bases between them. The germline gives CDR1 LGHDT, CDR2 YNNKEL (reference sequence). CDR3 in amino acids: CASSRWARCQQPQHF. In nucleotides, the CDR3 is TGTGCCAGCAGCCGTTGGGCCCGTTGCCAGCAGCCCCAGCATTTT.

The V and J genes are TRBV5-1 and TRBJ1-1, with a weak D call TRBD1 (6 bases). The CDR3 runs 12 residues. Between the trimmed V and J ends, which lost 1 base and 9 bases, there was a span of 10 bases. Germline loops: CDR1 SGHRS, CDR2 YFSETQ. CDR3 residues: CASSLSGEQAFF. In nucleotides, the CDR3 is TGCGCCAGCAGCTTGTCAGGGGAACAAGCTTTCTTT.

This clone appeared once. This chain joins TRBV30 and TRBJ2-3; D is perhaps TRBD2 (5 bases). CDR3 length: 14 amino acids. Deletions cut 0 bases from V and 6 bases from J, with 13 bases between. From germline, CDR1 is GTSNPN and CDR2 SVGIG (reference sequence). CDR3 residues: CAWSVWERRDTQYF. CDR3 nucleotides: TGTGCCTGGAGTGTGTGGGAACGGAGGGATACGCAGTATTTT.

In this sample, this clone turned up once. The chain carries TRBV5-1 and TRBJ2-3; weak D call: TRBD1 (5 bases). CDR1 is SGHRS and CDR2 is YFSETQ in the germline V gene. The CDR3 runs to 14 residues. Trimming cost V 1 base and J 6 bases, with 12 bases left between them. The CDR3 nucleotides read TGCGCCAGCAGCTTGACAGGTTATAGGGATACGCAGTATTTT. It yields the protein CASSLTGYRDTQYF.

The chain employs TRBV5-4 and TRBJ1-2, with D hard to call. CDR1 SGHNT and CDR2 YYREEE come from the germline V gene (reference sequence). V lost 1 base and J lost 8, with 12 bases in between. The CDR3 covers 13 residues. CDR3 bases: TGTGCCAGCAGCTTGAGTGGCCCCGGGGGCTACACCTTC. Its translation: CASSLSGPGGYTF.

The rearrangement uses TRBV4-3 and TRBJ2-1; 10 positions agree with TRBD2. Germline V lookup: CDR1 LGHNA, CDR2 YSLEER. Trimming cost V 1 base and J 2 bases; bases outside gene matches: 5. CDR3 length: 17 residues. The chain's CDR3 is CASSQVAGGQTYNEQFF. The CDR3 region has the DNA TGCGCCAGCAGCCAAGTAGCGGGGGGCCAAACCTACAATGAGCAGTTCTTC.

The chain has TRBV28 and TRBJ2-6; D perhaps matches TRBD1 (6 bases). The CDR3 has 14 residues. V was shortened by 5 bases and J by 3 bases, with 8 bases between the two germline ends. Germline V gene data show CDR1 as MDHEN and CDR2 as SYDVKM. This chain's CDR3 is CASSTGSGANVLTF. The DNA of the CDR3 is TGTGCCAGCAGTACAGGGAGTGGGGCCAACGTCCTGACTTTC. Supplemented by reference TRBV28 and TRBJ2-6, the full variable domain reads DVKVTQSSRYLVKRTGEKVFLECVQDMDHENMFWYRQDPGLGLRLIYFSYDVKMKEKGDIPEGYSVSREKKERFSLILESASTNQTSMYLCASSTGSGANVLTFGAGSRLTVL.

The chain combines TRBV9 with TRBJ1-1, with D perhaps matching TRBD1 (6 bases). The CDR3 contains 16 residues. V lost 4 bases and J lost 0, with 16 bases in between. Germline CDR1 is SGDLS and CDR2 is YYNGEE. This chain's CDR3 is CASSPRTEEMNTEAFF. CDR3 in DNA: TGTGCCAGCAGCCCCCGGACAGAGGAAATGAACACTGAAGCTTTCTTT. Using reference TRBV9 and TRBJ1-1 for the parts outside the CDR3, the full variable domain is DSGVTQTPKHLITATGQRVTLRCSPRSGDLSVYWYQQSLDQGLQFLIQYYNGEERAKGNILERFSAQQFPDLHSELNLSSLELGDSALYFCASSPRTEEMNTEAFFGQGTRLTVV.

The chain couples TRBV24-1 to TRBJ1-5, with D maybe TRBD1 (5 bases). Germline assignment: CDR1 KGHDR and CDR2 SFDVKD. This CDR3 has 17 amino acids. V lost 2 bases and J 0 bases, leaving 13 bases between the germline ends. CDR3 sequence reads: CATSDSVQAYSNQPQHF. The CDR3 bases are TGTGCCACCAGTGATTCTGTACAGGCATATAGCAATCAGCCCCAGCATTTT.

The gene calls are TRBV6-2 or TRBV6-3 and TRBJ2-1, with a possible D match to TRBD2 (6 bases). V was clipped by 5 bases and J by 7 bases, with 18 bases between them. Germline V CDR1 and CDR2: MNHEY, SVGEGT. The CDR3 runs to 15 residues. The CDR3 here is CASSPWAGSLNEQFF. The CDR3 coding sequence is TGTGCCAGCAGTCCCTGGGCGGGGTCTCTAAATGAGCAGTTCTTC.

The chain carries TRBV14 and TRBJ2-2, with TRBD1 as a possible D gene (6 bases). The CDR3 is 16 residues long. The ends were cut back, 5 bases at V and 6 bases at J, with 19 bases in the middle. The germline gives CDR1 SGHDN, CDR2 FVKESK. The CDR3 here is CASSAAGTTTAGELFF. In DNA, the CDR3 is TGTGCCAGCAGCGCGGCCGGGACAACGACGGCCGGGGAGCTGTTTTTT.

The V gene is TRBV29-1, the J gene TRBJ2-7; 7 bases are shared with TRBD1. J gave up 6 bases and V 1 base, and 12 bases lay outside the gene matches. Germline CDR1 is SQVTM and CDR2 is ANQGSEA. The CDR3 sequence is 15 residues long. The CDR3 loop is CSVEGYRGNSAEQYF. The CDR3 coding sequence is TGCAGCGTTGAAGGGTACAGGGGAAACAGCGCCGAGCAGTACTTC.

The chain recombines TRBV7-9 with TRBJ2-3, with TRBD1 as a possible D gene (5 bases). The CDR3 totals 14 residues. Looked up from germline, CDR1 is SEHNR and CDR2 is FQNEAQ (reference sequence). With 1 base removed from V and 6 bases from J, the gap between germline ends came to 11 bases. CDR3 DNA: TGTGCCAGCAGCTTAGGGACATCTGGGGATACGCAGTATTTT. Translating gives CASSLGTSGDTQYF.

This clone has only a few counts. The chain couples TRBV7-2 to TRBJ2-2; 9 nucleotides match TRBD2. V shed 4 bases and J 1 base; nucleotides not matched to a gene: 4. Germline CDR1 and CDR2: SGHTA and FQGNSA. The CDR3 runs to 16 residues. CDR3 sequence: CASSSPAGGNTGELFF. CDR3 bases: TGTGCCAGCAGCTCCCCAGCGGGGGGGAACACCGGGGAGCTGTTTTTT.

The chain couples TRBV29-1 to TRBJ2-3; a weak D match, TRBD2 (6 bases). V lost 0 bases to trimming and J lost 5 bases, with 9 bases between them. Per the germline V gene, CDR1 is SQVTM and CDR2 is ANQGSEA. This CDR3 comprises 13 residues. The CDR3 reads CSVEEGGGDTQYF. CDR3 nucleotides: TGCAGCGTTGAAGAGGGAGGTGGAGATACGCAGTATTTT.

The chain couples TRBV5-6 to TRBJ1-5; 7 bases map to TRBD1. CDR3 length equals 16 residues. The V and J ends lost 2 bases and 0 bases, in that order; junction bases with no gene match: 5. CDR1 and CDR2 (germline): SGHDT, YYEEEE. The CDR3 sequence: CASSFTHRGSNQPQHF. In DNA form, the CDR3 reads TGTGCCAGCAGCTTTACCCACAGGGGTAGCAATCAGCCCCAGCATTTT. The full variable domain, with the rest looked up from reference TRBV5-6 and TRBJ1-5, is DAGVTQSPTHLIKTRGQQVTLRCSPKSGHDTVSWYQQALGQGPQFIFQYYEEEERQRGNFPDRFSGHQFPNYSSELNVNALLLGDSALYLCASSFTHRGSNQPQHFGDGTRLSIL.

The chain is built from TRBV28 and TRBJ2-1; possibly TRBD1 for D (6 bases). The CDR3 totals 12 residues. V lost 7 bases and J lost 8, with 12 bases in between. Germline CDR1 and CDR2: MDHEN and SYDVKM. DNA for the CDR3: TGTGCCAGCACCACCCCAGGGGATGAGCAGTTCTTC. This codes for CASTTPGDEQFF.

This CDR3 reads CASSPRSGGGLNEQFF. CDR3 DNA: TGTGCCAGCAGCCCCCGAAGCGGGGGGGGTTTGAATGAGCAGTTCTTC. This chain joins TRBV11-3 and TRBJ2-1, with 10 positions matching TRBD2. CDR1 SGHNT and CDR2 YENEEA come from the germline V gene. The CDR3 has 16 amino acids. V was clipped by 5 bases and J by 7 bases; unmatched bases: 11.

This chain uses TRBV27 with TRBJ1-1; no clear D gene. Deletions cut 5 bases from V and 1 base from J, with 11 bases between. CDR1 and CDR2 from the germline V gene are MNHEY and SMNVEV (reference sequence). This CDR3 has 14 amino acids. The CDR3 nucleotides are TGTGCCAGCAGTCCACGTACCAGGAACACTGAAGCTTTCTTT. Encoded protein: CASSPRTRNTEAFF.

This chain uses TRBV5-1 with TRBJ1-2, with TRBD1 as a possible D gene (6 bases). CDR1 and CDR2 from the germline V gene are SGHRS and YFSETQ. CDR3 length equals 14 residues. Trimming pared 2 bases from V and 3 bases from J, leaving 11 bases between. This chain's CDR3 is CASSFPGTYYGYTF. The CDR3 DNA follows: TGCGCCAGCAGCTTCCCAGGGACATACTATGGCTACACCTTC.

The rearrangement uses TRBV12-5 and TRBJ1-3, with D perhaps matching TRBD1 (6 bases). The CDR3 is made up of 12 amino acids. The germline V and J ends were trimmed by 6 bases and 9 bases, with 12 bases remaining between them. CDR1 is LGHNT and CDR2 is FRNRAP in the germline V gene. In nucleotides, the CDR3 is TGTGCTAGTGGCTCCGAAGGGGGCACCATATATTTT. It codes for CASGSEGGTIYF.

The rearrangement joins TRBV6-2 or TRBV6-3 to TRBJ2-4, with 8 positions matching TRBD2. The V gene's germline CDR1 is MNHEY and CDR2 SVGEGT. V was clipped by 2 bases and J by 1 base; unmatched bases: 7. The CDR3 has 17 amino acids. The CDR3 coding sequence is TGTGCCAGCAGTTACAGACGGGGGGGTGTCGCCAAAAACATTCAGTACTTC. Residues: CASSYRRGGVAKNIQYF.

The chain has TRBV19 and TRBJ1-5; D might be TRBD1 (6 bases). CDR1 LNHDA and CDR2 SQIVND come from the germline V gene (reference sequence). This CDR3 is 13 amino acids long. V was cut by 5 bases and J by 7 bases, with 12 bases left in between. The CDR3 spells CASSQQGEQPQHF. The CDR3, as DNA: TGTGCCAGTAGTCAACAGGGAGAGCAGCCCCAGCATTTT.

V gene TRBV5-1 combines with J gene TRBJ1-6; a possible D gene is TRBD1 (6 bases). Trimming left V 4 bases short and J 4 bases short, with 12 bases between. The germline V gene encodes CDR1 SGHRS and CDR2 YFSETQ. The CDR3 has 15 residues. The DNA of the CDR3 is TGCGCCAGCAGCCCTGGACAGAGTTATAATTCACCCCTCCACTTT. This translates into CASSPGQSYNSPLHF.

This chain links TRBV5-1 with TRBJ1-5, with D uncertain. The CDR3 loop spans 13 amino acids. V lost 0 bases to trimming and J lost 5 bases, with 6 bases between them. The germline gives CDR1 SGHRS, CDR2 YFSETQ. The CDR3 sequence is CASSLGTDQPQHF. CDR3 nucleotide sequence: TGCGCCAGCAGCTTGGGTACAGATCAGCCCCAGCATTTT.

This CDR3 is CASSATGQVNTEAFF. Here the CDR3 DNA reads TGTGCCAGTAGTGCGACAGGGCAGGTGAACACTGAAGCTTTCTTT. This chain links TRBV19 with TRBJ1-1; 7 bases match TRBD1. Germline V lookup: CDR1 LNHDA, CDR2 SQIVND (reference sequence). This CDR3 comprises 15 residues. With V trimmed by 5 bases and J by 0 bases, 6 bases remained unmatched.

This chain connects TRBV2 to TRBJ1-5; TRBD1 aligns across 8 bases. V trimming: 6 bases; J trimming: 2 bases; junction bases outside the gene matches: 3. In germline, CDR1 is SNHLY, CDR2 FYNNEI. CDR3 length: 14 residues. DNA of the CDR3: TGTGCCAGCAGAGAACAGGGGGGCAATCAGCCCCAGCATTTT. Translated, it gives CASREQGGNQPQHF.

The V and J genes are TRBV19 and TRBJ2-3; D is undetermined. Germline V gives CDR1 LNHDA, CDR2 SQIVND (reference sequence). Between the trimmed V and J ends, which lost 6 bases and 7 bases, there was a span of 8 bases. This CDR3 region has 11 residues. The CDR3 is CASRRVNTQYF. The CDR3 DNA sequence: TGTGCCAGTAGACGGGTCAATACGCAGTATTTT.

This chain connects TRBV13 to TRBJ2-1; TRBD1 matches 11 bases. Germline trimming cut 6 bases from V and 7 bases from J; bases unmatched to any gene: 11. The CDR3 spans 16 residues. The germline CDR1 and CDR2 sequences are PRHDT and FYEKMQ (reference sequence). CDR3: CASSSPGQGGRNEQFF. In DNA, the CDR3 is TGTGCCAGCAGTAGTCCGGGACAGGGGGGTAGAAATGAGCAGTTCTTC.